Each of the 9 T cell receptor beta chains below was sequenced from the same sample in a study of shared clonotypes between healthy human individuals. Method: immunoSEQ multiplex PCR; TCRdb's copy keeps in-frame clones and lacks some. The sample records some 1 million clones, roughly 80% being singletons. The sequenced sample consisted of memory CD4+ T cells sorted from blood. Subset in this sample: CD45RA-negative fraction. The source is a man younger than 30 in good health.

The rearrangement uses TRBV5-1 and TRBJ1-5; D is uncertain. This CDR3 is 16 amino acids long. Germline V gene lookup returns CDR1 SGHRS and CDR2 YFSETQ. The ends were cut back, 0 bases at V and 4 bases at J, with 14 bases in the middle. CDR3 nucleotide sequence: TGCGCCAGCAGCTTGGACGGGCGGGGTTTTAATCAGCCCCAGCATTTT. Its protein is CASSLDGRGFNQPQHF.

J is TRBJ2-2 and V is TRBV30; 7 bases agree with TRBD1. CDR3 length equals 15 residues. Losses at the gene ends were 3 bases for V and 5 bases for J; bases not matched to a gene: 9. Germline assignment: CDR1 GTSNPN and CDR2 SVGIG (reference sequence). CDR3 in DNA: TGTGCCTGGAGAATCTGGGGACAGTTTACCGGGGAGCTGTTTTTT. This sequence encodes CAWRIWGQFTGELFF. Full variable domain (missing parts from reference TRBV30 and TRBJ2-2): SQTIHQWPATLVQPVGSPLSLECTVEGTSNPNLYWYRQAAGRGLQLLFYSVGIGQISSEVPQNLSASRPQDRQFILSSKKLLLSDSGFYLCAWRIWGQFTGELFFGEGSRLTVL.

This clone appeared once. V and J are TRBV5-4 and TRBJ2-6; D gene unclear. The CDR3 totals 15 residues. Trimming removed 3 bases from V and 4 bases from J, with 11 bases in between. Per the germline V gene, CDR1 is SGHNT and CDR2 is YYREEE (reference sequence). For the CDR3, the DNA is TGTGCCAGCAGCTCAGAGGTCTCCGGGGCCAACGTCCTGACTTTC. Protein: CASSSEVSGANVLTF.

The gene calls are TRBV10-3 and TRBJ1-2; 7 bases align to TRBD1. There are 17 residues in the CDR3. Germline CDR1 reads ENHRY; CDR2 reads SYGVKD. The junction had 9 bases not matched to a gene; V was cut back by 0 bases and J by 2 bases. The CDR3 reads CAISESPVTGLNYGYTF. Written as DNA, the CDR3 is TGTGCCATCAGTGAGTCCCCGGTGACAGGGCTGAACTATGGCTACACCTTC.

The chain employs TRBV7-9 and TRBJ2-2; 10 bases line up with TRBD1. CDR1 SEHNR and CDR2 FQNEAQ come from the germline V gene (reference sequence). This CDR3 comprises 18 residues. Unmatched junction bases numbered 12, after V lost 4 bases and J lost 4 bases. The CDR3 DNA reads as TGTGCCAGCAGCTCCCCCTCTGGGAGACAGGGGGCCACCGGGGAGCTGTTTTTT. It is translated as CASSSPSGRQGATGELFF.

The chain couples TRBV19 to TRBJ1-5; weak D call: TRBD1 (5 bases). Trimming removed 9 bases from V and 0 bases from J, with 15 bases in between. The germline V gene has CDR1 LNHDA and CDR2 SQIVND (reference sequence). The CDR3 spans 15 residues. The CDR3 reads CASKSDRNSNQPQHF. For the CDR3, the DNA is TGTGCCAGCAAAAGTGACAGAAATAGCAATCAGCCCCAGCATTTT.

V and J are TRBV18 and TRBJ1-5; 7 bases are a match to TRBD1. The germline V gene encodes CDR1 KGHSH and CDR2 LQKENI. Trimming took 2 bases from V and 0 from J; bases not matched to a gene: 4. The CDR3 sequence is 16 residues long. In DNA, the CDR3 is TGTGCCAGCTCACCATTGGGGACAGTTAGCAATCAGCCCCAGCATTTT. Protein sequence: CASSPLGTVSNQPQHF. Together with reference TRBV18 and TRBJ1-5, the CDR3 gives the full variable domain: NAGVMQNPRHLVRRRGQEARLRCSPMKGHSHVYWYRQLPEEGLKFMVYLQKENIIDESGMPKERFSAEFPKEGPSILRIQQVVRGDSAAYFCASSPLGTVSNQPQHFGDGTRLSIL.

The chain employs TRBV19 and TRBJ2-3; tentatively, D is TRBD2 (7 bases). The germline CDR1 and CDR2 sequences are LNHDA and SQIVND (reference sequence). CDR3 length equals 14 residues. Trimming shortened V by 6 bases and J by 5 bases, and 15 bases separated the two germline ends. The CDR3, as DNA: TGTGCCAGTAGCCCTCGGGGGGCTGGAGATACGCAGTATTTT. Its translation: CASSPRGAGDTQYF.

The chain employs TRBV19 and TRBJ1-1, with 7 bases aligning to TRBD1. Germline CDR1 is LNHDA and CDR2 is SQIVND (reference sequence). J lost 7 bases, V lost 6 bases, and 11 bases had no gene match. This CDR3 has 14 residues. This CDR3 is CASRTGDSRIEAFF. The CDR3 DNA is TGTGCCAGTAGGACCGGGGACAGCCGAATTGAAGCTTTCTTT.